Listed below are T cell receptor beta chains from one sample, sequenced in a study of blood T cell repertoires in COVID-19. Only in-frame clones appear in the TCRdb table, and some are missing; sequencing was by immunoSEQ multiplex PCR. The sample yields roughly 250,000 clones, around 90% seen once. The sample taken for sequencing was PBMCs or T cells enriched from blood (not recorded which). The receptors were sampled from a woman in her 30s with acute COVID-19. Each CDR3 is given with its conserved first and last residue. The D gene is left open where the match is weak. Not all rows give a size; the values are once, few, many and, for expanded clones, a class.

TRBV15	-	TRBD1	TRBJ2-7	TGTGCCACCAGCAGAGATTTTGGACAGGGATTTTACGAGCAGTACTTC	CATSRDFGQGFYEQYF
TRBV14	-	-	TRBJ2-5	TGTGCCAGCAGCTTTAACCTCGGGACCCAGTACTTC	CASSFNLGTQYF
TRBV7-8	few	-	TRBJ2-3	TGTGCCAGCAGCCCACGGAGTTCGATGAGCACAGATACGCAGTATTTT	CASSPRSSMSTDTQYF
TRBV4-1	-	TRBD1	TRBJ1-4	TGCGCCAGCACCCCGGGACAGGGGAAAAGTTCCCATCATGAAAAACTGTTTTTT	CASTPGQGKSSHHEKLFF
TRBV18	-	TRBD2	TRBJ2-1	TGTGCCAGCTCACCACCGGGGGGGTCGAGGGGCTACAATGAGCAGTTCTTC	CASSPPGGSRGYNEQFF
TRBV7-8	-	TRBD1	TRBJ2-7	TGTGCCAGCAGCTTAGCAGTGACAGGGCTTTACGAGCAGTACTTC	CASSLAVTGLYEQYF
TRBV27	once	-	TRBJ2-2	TGTGCCAGCAGTTTACGGGCTCGGGGCACCGGGGAGCTGTTTTTT	CASSLRARGTGELFF
TRBV7-9	-	-	TRBJ2-2	TGTGCCAGCATCTCCCACTCGAACACCGGGGAGCTGTTTTTT	CASISHSNTGELFF
TRBV7-6	-	-	TRBJ1-5	TGTGCCAGCAGCTTACCAGATGAGGTTAGCAATCAGCCCCAGCATTTT	CASSLPDEVSNQPQHF
TRBV28	-	TRBD1	TRBJ1-3	TGTGCCAGCAGTTTGGCCGGGACAGGGACTGGAAACACCATATATTTT	CASSLAGTGTGNTIYF
TRBV11-2	-	-	TRBJ1-3	TGTGCCAGCAGCCCAAACGGGTTTTTCGGAAACACCATATATTTT	CASSPNGFFGNTIYF
TRBV4-2	-	-	TRBJ2-4	TGTGCCAGCAGCCAAGAGAAGGGGAACATTCAGTACTTC	CASSQEKGNIQYF
TRBV4-1	once	TRBD2	TRBJ2-3	TGCGCCAGCAGCCAAGATGGTACTAGCGGGGCGAGGGATACGCAGTATTTT	CASSQDGTSGARDTQYF
TRBV5-1	-	-	TRBJ1-1	TGCGCCAGCAGCCCGGTTGGGGGCCACACTGAAGCTTTCTTT	CASSPVGGHTEAFF
TRBV7-2	-	TRBD1	TRBJ1-1	TGTGCCAGCAGCCCACCGACAGGGGTTAACACTGAAGCTTTCTTT	CASSPPTGVNTEAFF
TRBV5-6	few	-	TRBJ1-2	TGTGCCAGCAACACAGGGACCTATGGCTACACCTTC	CASNTGTYGYTF
TRBV4-1	-	TRBD1	TRBJ1-6	TGCGCCAGCAGCCAAGACAGGGGGCTTTCACCCCTCCACTTT	CASSQDRGLSPLHF
TRBV27	-	-	TRBJ2-6	TGTGCCAGCAGTTTAGTGGGGGCTCGTGGGGCCAACGTCCTGACTTTC	CASSLVGARGANVLTF
TRBV27	-	TRBD2	TRBJ2-2	TGTGCCAGCAGTTTAGTGGGACTAGGAACAACCTTCGGCACCGGGGAGCTGTTTTTT	CASSLVGLGTTFGTGELFF
TRBV6-5	-	TRBD1	TRBJ1-5	TGTGCCAGCAGCGCTACAGGGGTTGGCAATCAGCCCCAGCATTTT	CASSATGVGNQPQHF
TRBV9	-	-	TRBJ1-4	TGTGCCAGCAGCCCATTTAGAGGGGGTGGAGGAAAACTGTTTTTT	CASSPFRGGGGKLFF
TRBV6-2/TRBV6-3	once	-	TRBJ1-2	TGTGCCAGCAGTCCCGAACTGAGCTATGGCTACACCTTC	CASSPELSYGYTF
TRBV6-2/TRBV6-3	-	-	TRBJ2-3	TGTGCCAGCAGTTCAAACAGACGCACAGATACGCAGTATTTT	CASSSNRRTDTQYF
TRBV5-4	-	-	TRBJ2-1	TGTGCCAGCAGCTTGGTTGGCCGTTCCTACAATGAGCAGTTCTTC	CASSLVGRSYNEQFF
TRBV7-7	-	-	TRBJ2-2	TGTGCTAGCAGCTTCGGGGGTGCCGGGGAGCTGTTTTTT	CASSFGGAGELFF
TRBV6-5	-	-	TRBJ1-3	TGTGCCAGCAGTACTACAGGTTACTCTGGAAACACCATATATTTT	CASSTTGYSGNTIYF
TRBV28	-	TRBD1	TRBJ2-7	TGTGCCAGCAGTACTATGCCGACAGGGTCCGAGCAGTACTTC	CASSTMPTGSEQYF
TRBV5-1	once	TRBD1	TRBJ1-1	TGCGCCAGCAGCTTGGTGGGACAGGGACAATACCCTAACACTGAAGCTTTCTTT	CASSLVGQGQYPNTEAFF
TRBV4-3	-	-	TRBJ2-6	TGCGCCAGCAGCCAGAGCCCAGGGTTCTCTGGGGCCAACGTCCTGACTTTC	CASSQSPGFSGANVLTF
TRBV24-1	-	TRBD1	TRBJ2-1	TGTGCCACCAGTCGAATCGGGACAGACAATGAGCAGTTCTTC	CATSRIGTDNEQFF
TRBV28	-	-	TRBJ2-1	TGTGCCAGCAGTTTCCCGCCCCCTGGGCCGGTGGGGCAGTTCTTC	CASSFPPPGPVGQFF